These 18 T cell receptor beta chains were sequenced from one sample in a study of vaccination effects on CD4 cells after COVID-19. Antigen specificity for these receptors is unknown. The culture ran for less than 12 days, and then CD4+ T cells were isolated. Assay used: immunoSEQ multiplex PCR; TCRdb lists only in-frame clones, some missing. This sample carries around 50,000 clones, about 76% of them seen once, and the ten largest clones take 12%. Material: CD4+ T cells from PBMCs cultured without peptide, obtained before COVID-19 vaccination. The receptor source for this set is a human donor who had a prior SARS-CoV-2 infection.

The rearrangement links TRBV24-1 to TRBJ2-1, with 9 bases aligning to TRBD1. Trimming removed 4 bases from V and 9 bases from J; junction bases left unmatched: 6. The CDR3 is made up of 14 amino acids. Germline V gene lookup returns CDR1 KGHDR and CDR2 SFDVKD. CDR3 region: CATSDGTGSVEQFF. The CDR3 region has the DNA TGTGCCACCAGTGACGGGACAGGGAGTGTTGAGCAGTTCTTC.

The chain recombines TRBV6-5 with TRBJ2-5; D is unresolved. Trimming shortened V by 4 bases and J by 2 bases, and 17 bases separated the two germline ends. Germline assignment: CDR1 MNHEY and CDR2 SVGAGI. The CDR3 length is 16 residues. The CDR3 here is CASSWSLDLLQETQYF. The CDR3 DNA is TGTGCCAGCAGTTGGTCTCTAGACTTACTACAAGAGACCCAGTACTTC.

The chain combines TRBV5-1 with TRBJ2-1, with 7 bases fitting TRBD2. Germline lookup yields CDR1 SGHRS and CDR2 YFSETQ. The CDR3 runs to 16 residues. V dropped 2 bases and J dropped 5; count of bases not matched to a gene: 10. CDR3 region: CASSLKTAGANNEQFF. CDR3 in DNA: TGCGCCAGCAGCTTAAAGACGGCGGGAGCTAACAATGAGCAGTTCTTC.

The chain combines TRBV24-1 with TRBJ1-4, with D hard to call. CDR3 length equals 14 residues. V lost 4 bases and J 8 bases, leaving 13 bases between the germline ends. Germline V gene lookup returns CDR1 KGHDR and CDR2 SFDVKD. As DNA, the CDR3 is TGTGCCACCAGTGAAGGGAGAGGAGACGAAAAACTGTTTTTT. Translating it yields CATSEGRGDEKLFF.

The gene calls are TRBV5-6 and TRBJ2-1; D is unresolved. This CDR3 is 13 amino acids long. Germline V gene data show CDR1 as SGHDT and CDR2 as YYEEEE. Trimming took off 3 bases at V and 7 bases at J, with 11 bases between the two ends. The CDR3 region is CASSSRPGNEQFF. For the CDR3, the DNA is TGTGCCAGCAGCTCCCGCCCCGGAAATGAGCAGTTCTTC.

The chain couples TRBV4-3 to TRBJ2-1; a possible D gene is TRBD2 (6 bases). CDR3 length: 15 amino acids. Trimming stripped 1 base from V and 3 bases from J, with 10 bases between. Germline CDR1 reads LGHNA; CDR2 reads YSLEER. CDR3 in amino acids: CASSQAGDFYNEQFF. In DNA form, the CDR3 reads TGCGCCAGCAGCCAAGCGGGAGACTTCTACAATGAGCAGTTCTTC.

The chain combines TRBV5-4 with TRBJ1-3; perhaps TRBD1 as D (6 bases). Trimming pared 0 bases from V and 8 bases from J, leaving 18 bases between. Germline CDR1 reads SGHNT; CDR2 reads YYREEE (reference sequence). The CDR3 is 16 residues long. The CDR3 loop reads CASSLDPRTGSDTIYF. Written as DNA, the CDR3 is TGTGCCAGCAGCTTGGATCCCCGAACAGGGTCGGACACCATATATTTT.

This clone was seen a few times. The rearrangement joins TRBV19 to TRBJ1-5, with D hard to call. The V and J ends lost 1 base and 0 bases respectively, with 10 bases between them. The germline V gene encodes CDR1 LNHDA and CDR2 SQIVND (reference sequence). This CDR3 contains 16 residues. The CDR3 here is CASSIARYNSNQPQHF. CDR3 DNA sequence: TGTGCCAGTAGTATAGCCAGATACAATAGCAATCAGCCCCAGCATTTT.

This chain uses TRBV27 with TRBJ1-2, with 7 positions matching TRBD1. The CDR3 runs to 15 residues. Germline CDR1 reads MNHEY; CDR2 reads SMNVEV (reference sequence). V dropped 5 bases and J dropped 5; count of bases not matched to a gene: 11. CDR3 nucleotide sequence: TGTGCCAGCAGTGTCCGGGACAGCGCTATATATGGCTACACCTTC. Protein sequence: CASSVRDSAIYGYTF.

CDR3 loop: CASSERLAGGPSYNEQFF. The CDR3 region has the DNA TGTGCCAGCAGTGAAAGGCTAGCGGGAGGGCCGTCCTACAATGAGCAGTTCTTC. The chain links TRBV2 to TRBJ2-1, with 12 bases lining up with TRBD2. This CDR3 is 18 amino acids long. Germline values: CDR1 SNHLY, CDR2 FYNNEI. Germline trimming cut 2 bases from V and 1 base from J; bases unmatched to any gene: 6.

J is TRBJ1-2 and V is TRBV7-2; D possibly corresponds to TRBD1 (5 bases). The V gene's germline CDR1 is SGHTA and CDR2 FQGNSA. The CDR3 covers 13 residues. V lost 3 bases, J lost 7 bases, and 12 bases lay in between. This CDR3 reads CASSFRAFGGYTF. As DNA, the CDR3 is TGTGCCAGCAGCTTCAGGGCATTCGGTGGCTACACCTTC.

The rearrangement uses TRBV5-8 and TRBJ1-5; TRBD1 is a possible D gene (5 bases). Trimming removed 4 bases at V and 0 bases at J, with 20 bases between. This CDR3 contains 18 residues. Germline loops: CDR1 SGHTS, CDR2 YDEGEE. CDR3 residues: CASSLILGTGNSNQPQHF. CDR3 DNA sequence: TGTGCCAGCAGCCTAATATTAGGGACGGGAAATAGCAATCAGCCCCAGCATTTT.

This sequence joins TRBV12-5 and TRBJ1-4; TRBD1 is a possible D gene (6 bases). Germline CDR1 LGHNT, CDR2 FRNRAP. The CDR3 has 15 residues. Trimming removed 1 base from V and 7 bases from J, with 13 bases in between. CDR3 in amino acids: CASGLAQTGTEKLFF. The CDR3 DNA sequence: TGTGCTAGTGGTTTGGCTCAAACAGGGACTGAAAAACTGTTTTTT.

This clone was seen a few times. The V and J genes are TRBV15 and TRBJ1-4; D may be TRBD1 (5 bases). The ends were cut back, 0 bases at V and 7 bases at J, with 12 bases in the middle. The length of the CDR3 is 15 residues. Germline lookup yields CDR1 LNHNV and CDR2 YYDKDF (reference sequence). The CDR3 DNA reads as TGTGCCACCAGCAGAGATGGCCAGGGCGGTGAAAAACTGTTTTTT. This codes for CATSRDGQGGEKLFF.

The chain recombines TRBV5-1 with TRBJ2-2, with 7 bases that match TRBD2. J was trimmed by 4 bases and V by 6 bases; bases with no gene match: 9. CDR1 and CDR2 (germline): SGHRS, YFSETQ. CDR3 length: 15 residues. The CDR3 is CASTPTGGFTGELFF. The CDR3 DNA is TGCGCCAGCACCCCGACGGGAGGTTTCACCGGGGAGCTGTTTTTT.

This clone occurred once. The rearrangement uses TRBV3-1 (or the pseudogene TRBV3-2) and TRBJ2-1; TRBD2 matches 9 bases. CDR1 is LGHDT and CDR2 is YNNKEL in the germline V gene (reference sequence). Trimming at V came to 1 base and at J to 4 bases, leaving 2 bases not matched to a gene. The CDR3 runs to 15 residues. This chain's CDR3 is CASSQGGGAYNEQFF. In DNA, the CDR3 is TGTGCCAGCAGCCAAGGCGGGGGGGCATACAATGAGCAGTTCTTC.

This clone was detected a few times. The chain employs TRBV12-3 or TRBV12-4 and TRBJ1-4; D is uncertain. The CDR3 is 13 amino acids. With 8 bases removed from V and 3 bases from J, the gap between germline ends came to 10 bases. CDR3 in DNA: TGTGCCAGCGGCCATCAGGCTAATGAAAAACTGTTTTTT. It yields the protein CASGHQANEKLFF.

Note on this clone: Other DNA sequences in this specimen translate into the identical CDR3. The chain has TRBV19 and TRBJ1-2; perhaps TRBD1 as D (6 bases). Between the trimmed V and J ends, which lost 3 bases and 4 bases, there was a span of 9 bases. This CDR3 has 13 residues. The V gene's germline CDR1 is LNHDA and CDR2 SQIVND (reference sequence). The CDR3 DNA reads as TGTGCCAGTAGTATGCGACAGGTCTATGGCTACACCTTC. It encodes CASSMRQVYGYTF.